The clone carrying this TCR beta chain showed up just a few times. What it binds is not known. Each CDR3 protein gets one entry after TCRdb re-called the reads with MiXCR. The data contain some 200,000 distinct CDR3 sequences, about a tenth of them singletons. The data originate from a study of T cell repertoires in cytomegalovirus infection. Study-level information: CMV infection and matching HLA type were both indicated by public TCR beta signatures. Study outcomes and limitations: Public TCR beta family frequency separated CMV-and-HLA carriers, including in an independent cohort. Clonotypes of TCR beta that were HLA-C-restricted and CMV-specific dominated the ex vivo response.

CDR3 length: 15 residues. The ends were cut back, 5 bases at V and 7 bases at J, with 21 bases in the middle. In germline, CDR1 is MDHEN, CDR2 SYDVKM. The chain combines TRBV28 with TRBJ2-7; tentative D call: TRBD2 (6 bases). The source is a human donor in good health (CMV status not recorded). Some clones in this sample may be carry-over from other donors' samples. Sequenced material: PBMCs. The CDR3, as DNA: TGTGCCAGCAGTCGACCCACCGGGACTCCTTCTGAGCAGTACTTC. This gives the protein CASSRPTGTPSEQYF.